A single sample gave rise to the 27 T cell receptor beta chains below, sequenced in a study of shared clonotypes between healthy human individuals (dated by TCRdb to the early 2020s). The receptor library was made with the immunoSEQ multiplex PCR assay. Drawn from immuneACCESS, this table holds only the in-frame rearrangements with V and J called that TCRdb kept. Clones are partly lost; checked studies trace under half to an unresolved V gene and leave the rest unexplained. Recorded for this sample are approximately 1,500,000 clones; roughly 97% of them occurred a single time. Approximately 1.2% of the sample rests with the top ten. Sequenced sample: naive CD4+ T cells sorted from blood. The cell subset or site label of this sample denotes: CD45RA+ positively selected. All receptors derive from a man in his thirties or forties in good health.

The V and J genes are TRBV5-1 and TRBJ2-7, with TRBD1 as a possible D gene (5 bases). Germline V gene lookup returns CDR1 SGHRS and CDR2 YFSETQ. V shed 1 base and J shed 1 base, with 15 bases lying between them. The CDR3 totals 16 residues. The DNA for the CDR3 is TGCGCCAGCAGCTTGTTTACTCCGACAGTTTCCTACGAGCAGTACTTC. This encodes CASSLFTPTVSYEQYF.

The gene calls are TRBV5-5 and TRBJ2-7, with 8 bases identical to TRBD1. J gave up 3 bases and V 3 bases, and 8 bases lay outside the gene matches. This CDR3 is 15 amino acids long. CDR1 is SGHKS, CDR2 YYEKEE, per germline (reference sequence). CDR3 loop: CASSSDRAKVYEQYF. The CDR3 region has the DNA TGTGCCAGCAGCTCGGACAGGGCGAAGGTCTACGAGCAGTACTTC. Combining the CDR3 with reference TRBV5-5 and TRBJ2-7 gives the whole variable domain DAGVTQSPTHLIKTRGQQVTLRCSPISGHKSVSWYQQVLGQGPQFIFQYYEKEERGRGNFPDRFSARQFPNYSSELNVNALLLGDSALYLCASSSDRAKVYEQYFGPGTRLTVT.

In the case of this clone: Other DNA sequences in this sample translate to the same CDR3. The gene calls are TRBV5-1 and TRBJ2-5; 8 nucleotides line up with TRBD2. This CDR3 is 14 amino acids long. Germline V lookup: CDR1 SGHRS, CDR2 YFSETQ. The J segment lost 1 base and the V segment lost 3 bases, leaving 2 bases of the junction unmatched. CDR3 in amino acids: CASSSTSGQETQYF. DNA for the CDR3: TGCGCCAGCAGCTCCACTAGCGGCCAAGAGACCCAGTACTTC.

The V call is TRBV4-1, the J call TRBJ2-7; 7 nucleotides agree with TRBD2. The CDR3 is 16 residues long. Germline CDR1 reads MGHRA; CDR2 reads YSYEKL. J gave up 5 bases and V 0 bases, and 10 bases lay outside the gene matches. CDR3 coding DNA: TGCGCCAGCAGCCAAGATCCGCGCGGGAGCAAGAACGAGCAGTACTTC. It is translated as CASSQDPRGSKNEQYF.

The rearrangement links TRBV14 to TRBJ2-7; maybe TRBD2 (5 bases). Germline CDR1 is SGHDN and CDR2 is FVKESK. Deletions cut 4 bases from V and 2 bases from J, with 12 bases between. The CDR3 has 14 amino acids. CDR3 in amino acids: CASSRGIGAYEQYF. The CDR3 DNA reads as TGTGCCAGCAGCCGAGGGATTGGGGCCTACGAGCAGTACTTC.

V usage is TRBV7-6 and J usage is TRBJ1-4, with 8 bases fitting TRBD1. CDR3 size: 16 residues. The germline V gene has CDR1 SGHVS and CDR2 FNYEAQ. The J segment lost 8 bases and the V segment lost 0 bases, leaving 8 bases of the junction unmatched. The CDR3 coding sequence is TGTGCCAGCAGCTTAGCGAGGACAGGGTTAGGGGAAAAACTGTTTTTT. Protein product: CASSLARTGLGEKLFF.

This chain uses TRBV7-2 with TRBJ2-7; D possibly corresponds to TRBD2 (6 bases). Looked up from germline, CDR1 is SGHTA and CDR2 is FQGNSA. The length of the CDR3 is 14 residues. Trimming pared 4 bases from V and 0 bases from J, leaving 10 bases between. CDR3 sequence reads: CASSSDYASYEQYF. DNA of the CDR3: TGTGCCAGCAGCTCGGACTACGCCTCCTACGAGCAGTACTTC.

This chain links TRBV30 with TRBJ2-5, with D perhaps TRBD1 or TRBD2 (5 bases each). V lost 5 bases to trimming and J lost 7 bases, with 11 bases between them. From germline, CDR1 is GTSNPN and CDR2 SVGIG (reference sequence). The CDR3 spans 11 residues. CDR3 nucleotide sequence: TGTGCCTGGGGTGGGGGTCGGACCCAGTACTTC. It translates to CAWGGGRTQYF.

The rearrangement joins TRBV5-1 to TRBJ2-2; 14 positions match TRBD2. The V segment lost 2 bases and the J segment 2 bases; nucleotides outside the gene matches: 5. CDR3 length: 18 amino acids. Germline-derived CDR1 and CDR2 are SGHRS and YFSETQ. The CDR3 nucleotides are TGCGCCAGCAGCTTCTCGGGACTAGCGGGAGTCAACACCGGGGAGCTGTTTTTT. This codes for CASSFSGLAGVNTGELFF.

The chain's CDR3 is CASSLQSRSYEQYF. CDR3 coding DNA: TGTGCCAGCTCACTACAGAGTAGATCCTACGAGCAGTACTTC. V usage is TRBV18 and J usage is TRBJ2-7; D is uncertain. Between the trimmed V and J ends, which lost 4 bases and 1 base, there was a span of 11 bases. The CDR3 length is 14 residues. Germline CDR1 reads KGHSH; CDR2 reads LQKENI.

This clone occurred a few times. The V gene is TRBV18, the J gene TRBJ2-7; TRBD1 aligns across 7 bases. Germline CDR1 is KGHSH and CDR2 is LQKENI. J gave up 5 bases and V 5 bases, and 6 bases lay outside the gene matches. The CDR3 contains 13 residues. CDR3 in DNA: TGTGCCAGCTCATTACGGGACAGCGACGAGCAGTACTTC. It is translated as CASSLRDSDEQYF.

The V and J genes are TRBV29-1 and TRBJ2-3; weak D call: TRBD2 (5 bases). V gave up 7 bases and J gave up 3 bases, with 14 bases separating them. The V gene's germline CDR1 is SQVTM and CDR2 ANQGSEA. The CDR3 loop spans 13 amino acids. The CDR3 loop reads CSAMRETTDTQYF. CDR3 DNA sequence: TGCAGCGCCATGAGGGAGACGACAGATACGCAGTATTTT.

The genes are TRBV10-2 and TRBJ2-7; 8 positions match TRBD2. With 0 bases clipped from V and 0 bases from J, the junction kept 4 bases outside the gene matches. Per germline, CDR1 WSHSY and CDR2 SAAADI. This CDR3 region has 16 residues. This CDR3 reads CASSESSGGPSYEQYF. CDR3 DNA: TGCGCCAGCAGTGAGTCGTCGGGAGGGCCCTCCTACGAGCAGTACTTC.

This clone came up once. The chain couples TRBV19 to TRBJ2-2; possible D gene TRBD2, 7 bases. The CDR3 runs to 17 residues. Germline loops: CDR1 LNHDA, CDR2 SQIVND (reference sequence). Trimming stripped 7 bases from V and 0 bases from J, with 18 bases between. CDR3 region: CASIGRGEASNTGELFF. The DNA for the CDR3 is TGTGCCAGTATAGGGAGGGGGGAGGCCTCGAACACCGGGGAGCTGTTTTTT.

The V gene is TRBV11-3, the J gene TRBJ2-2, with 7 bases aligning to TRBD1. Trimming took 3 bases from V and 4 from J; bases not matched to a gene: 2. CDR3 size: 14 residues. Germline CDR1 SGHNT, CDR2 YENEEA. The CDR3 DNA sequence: TGTGCCAGCAGCTTCAGACAGGGCACCGGGGAGCTGTTTTTT. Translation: CASSFRQGTGELFF.

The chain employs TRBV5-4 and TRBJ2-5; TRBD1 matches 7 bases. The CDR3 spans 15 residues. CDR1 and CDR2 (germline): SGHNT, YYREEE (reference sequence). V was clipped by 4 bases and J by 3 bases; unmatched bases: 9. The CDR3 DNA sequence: TGTGCCAGCAGCATGACCGGGACAGTTAAAGAGACCCAGTACTTC. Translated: CASSMTGTVKETQYF.

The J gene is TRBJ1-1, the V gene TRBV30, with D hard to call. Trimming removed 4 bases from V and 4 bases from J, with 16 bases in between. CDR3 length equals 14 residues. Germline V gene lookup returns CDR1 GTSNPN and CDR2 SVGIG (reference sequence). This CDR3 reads CAWTNMWRGTEAFF. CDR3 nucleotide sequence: TGTGCCTGGACCAACATGTGGAGAGGCACTGAAGCTTTCTTT. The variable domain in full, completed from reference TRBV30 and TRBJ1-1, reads SQTIHQWPATLVQPVGSPLSLECTVEGTSNPNLYWYRQAAGRGLQLLFYSVGIGQISSEVPQNLSASRPQDRQFILSSKKLLLSDSGFYLCAWTNMWRGTEAFFGQGTRLTVV.

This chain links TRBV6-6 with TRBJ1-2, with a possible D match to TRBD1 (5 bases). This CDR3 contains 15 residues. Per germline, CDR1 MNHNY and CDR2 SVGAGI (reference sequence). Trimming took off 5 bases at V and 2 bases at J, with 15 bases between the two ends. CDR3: CASSETARKNYGYTF. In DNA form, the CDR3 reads TGTGCCAGCAGTGAGACAGCTCGAAAAAACTATGGCTACACCTTC.

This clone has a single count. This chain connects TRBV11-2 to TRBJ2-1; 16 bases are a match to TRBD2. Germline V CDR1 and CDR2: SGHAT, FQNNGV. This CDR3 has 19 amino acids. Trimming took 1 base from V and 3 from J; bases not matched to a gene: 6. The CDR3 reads CASSLVGLAGGPLYNEQFF. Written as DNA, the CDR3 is TGTGCCAGCAGCTTAGTGGGACTAGCGGGAGGGCCTCTCTACAATGAGCAGTTCTTC.

As DNA, the CDR3 is TGCGCCAGCAGCCTCGAGACTAGCGGAATCCAAGAGACCCAGTACTTC. This sequence encodes CASSLETSGIQETQYF. The rearrangement joins TRBV4-1 to TRBJ2-5, with 9 bases aligning to TRBD2. CDR3 length equals 16 residues. V dropped 4 bases and J dropped 1; count of bases not matched to a gene: 7. Germline CDR1 reads MGHRA; CDR2 reads YSYEKL.

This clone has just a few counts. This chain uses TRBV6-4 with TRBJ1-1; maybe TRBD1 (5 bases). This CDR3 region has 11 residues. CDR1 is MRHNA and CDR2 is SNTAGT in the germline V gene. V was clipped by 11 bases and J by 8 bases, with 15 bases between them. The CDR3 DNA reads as TGTGCCTACCGCGACAGTTCCGAAGCTTTCTTT. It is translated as CAYRDSSEAFF.

CDR3 DNA sequence: TGTGCCAGCAGCCGAGGACAGGGGCCACCCAATCAGCCCCAGCATTTT. Protein: CASSRGQGPPNQPQHF. The chain carries TRBV5-6 and TRBJ1-5, with 9 nucleotides matching TRBD1. The V gene end was trimmed by 4 bases and the J gene end by 3 bases; junction bases not matched to a gene: 8. Per germline, CDR1 SGHDT and CDR2 YYEEEE. CDR3 length equals 16 residues.

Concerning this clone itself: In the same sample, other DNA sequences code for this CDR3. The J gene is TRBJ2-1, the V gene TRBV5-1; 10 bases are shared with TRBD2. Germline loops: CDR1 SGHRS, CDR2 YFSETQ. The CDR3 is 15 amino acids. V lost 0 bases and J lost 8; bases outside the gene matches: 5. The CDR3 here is CASSLGLAGVYEQFF. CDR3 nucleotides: TGCGCCAGCAGCTTGGGCCTAGCGGGAGTTTATGAGCAGTTCTTC.

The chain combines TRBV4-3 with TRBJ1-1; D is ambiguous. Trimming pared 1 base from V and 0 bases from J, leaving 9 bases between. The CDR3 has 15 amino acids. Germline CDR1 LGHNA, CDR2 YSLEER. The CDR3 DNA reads TGCGCCAGCAGCCAAGTCGCCCCCCTGAACACTGAAGCTTTCTTT. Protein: CASSQVAPLNTEAFF.

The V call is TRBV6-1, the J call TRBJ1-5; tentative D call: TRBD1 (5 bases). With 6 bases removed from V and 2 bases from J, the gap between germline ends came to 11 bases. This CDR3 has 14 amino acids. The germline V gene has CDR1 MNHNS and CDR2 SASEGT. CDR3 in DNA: TGTGCCAGCAGCGATCAGGGTGGCAATCAGCCCCAGCATTTT. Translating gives CASSDQGGNQPQHF.

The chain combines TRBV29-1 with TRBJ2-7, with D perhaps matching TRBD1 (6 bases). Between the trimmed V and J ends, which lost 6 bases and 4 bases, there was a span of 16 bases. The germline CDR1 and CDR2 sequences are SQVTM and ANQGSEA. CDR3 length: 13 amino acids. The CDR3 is CSVESPGAYEQYF. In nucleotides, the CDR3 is TGCAGCGTCGAATCCCCAGGGGCTTACGAGCAGTACTTC.

The DNA for the CDR3 is TGTGCCTGGAGTGTCAGGGCAGGGGGCGAAGCTTTCTTT. Encoded protein: CAWSVRAGGEAFF. This sequence joins TRBV30 and TRBJ1-1; 8 bases agree with TRBD1. The trim removed 0 bases at V and 8 bases at J, leaving 5 bases unmatched. Germline CDR1 is GTSNPN and CDR2 is SVGIG (reference sequence). The CDR3 is 13 residues long.